The rows below give T cell receptor beta chains drawn from one sample of a study of blood T cell repertoires in COVID-19. Libraries were prepared by immunoSEQ multiplex PCR; TCRdb keeps only in-frame clonotypes and omits some of them. Among around 190,000 clones listed, under 80% were seen once. The material sequenced was peripheral blood. These receptors were collected from a woman between 45 and 60 years old with acute or convalescent COVID-19. CDR3s include the opening cysteine and the closing phenylalanine or tryptophan. The D gene is left open where the match is weak. Clone size is not always given. Where it is, it says once, few, many or a class for expanded clones.

size: NA
J: TRBJ1-4
V: TRBV15
D: TRBD1
CDR3: CATSGQTGGREKLFF
DNA: TGTGCCACCAGCGGGCAGACAGGGGGCCGAGAAAAACTGTTTTTT

size: NA
J: TRBJ2-1
V: TRBV15
D: TRBD2
CDR3: CATSRDRLAGGFYEQFF
DNA: TGTGCCACCAGCAGAGATCGACTAGCGGGGGGTTTCTATGAGCAGTTCTTC

size: NA
J: TRBJ2-7
V: TRBV4-1
D: TRBD1
CDR3: CASSDRAPYEQYF
DNA: TGCGCCAGCAGTGACAGGGCCCCCTACGAGCAGTACTTC

size: NA
J: TRBJ2-1
V: TRBV7-9
D: TRBD2
CDR3: CASTTSAGYNEQFF
DNA: TGTGCCAGCACAACTAGCGCGGGGTACAATGAGCAGTTCTTC

size: NA
J: TRBJ1-6
V: TRBV6-1
D: NA
CDR3: CASSEVRSGSPLHF
DNA: TGTGCCAGCAGTGAAGTGCGGTCGGGTTCACCCCTCCACTTT

size: NA
J: TRBJ2-7
V: TRBV29-1
D: TRBD1
CDR3: CSVTRQGIDEQYF
DNA: TGCAGCGTTACTCGACAGGGTATCGACGAGCAGTACTTC

size: NA
J: TRBJ2-7
V: TRBV20-1
D: TRBD1
CDR3: CSARTGGALYF
DNA: TGCAGTGCTAGGACAGGGGGCGCGTTGTACTTC

size: NA
J: TRBJ1-5
V: TRBV16
D: NA
CDR3: CASSQPQYSNQPQHF
DNA: TGTGCCAGCAGCCAACCCCAGTATAGCAATCAGCCCCAGCATTTT

size: NA
J: TRBJ2-4
V: TRBV5-1
D: NA
CDR3: CASSQGWELAKNIQYF
DNA: TGCGCCAGCAGCCAGGGGTGGGAACTAGCCAAAAACATTCAGTACTTC

size: NA
J: TRBJ2-7
V: TRBV18
D: NA
CDR3: CASSPPSGLEQYF
DNA: TGTGCCAGCTCACCACCTAGTGGGCTCGAGCAGTACTTC

size: NA
J: TRBJ2-7
V: TRBV7-2
D: NA
CDR3: CASSPWQGKSSYEQYF
DNA: TGTGCCAGCAGCCCCTGGCAGGGGAAGAGCTCCTACGAGCAGTACTTC

size: NA
J: TRBJ2-7
V: TRBV19
D: NA
CDR3: CASSIFGTYEQYF
DNA: TGTGCCAGTAGTATATTCGGGACCTACGAGCAGTACTTC

size: few
J: TRBJ2-2
V: TRBV3-1/TRBV3-2
D: NA
CDR3: CASSPWGVRKGGELFF
DNA: TGTGCCAGCAGCCCTTGGGGAGTCAGAAAGGGCGGGGAGCTGTTTTTT

size: once
J: TRBJ1-2
V: TRBV4-3
D: TRBD1
CDR3: CASSQGTGDFGYTF
DNA: TGCGCCAGCAGCCAAGGGACAGGGGATTTTGGCTACACCTTC

size: NA
J: TRBJ1-5
V: TRBV5-6
D: TRBD1
CDR3: CASSRRPGQGSNQPQHF
DNA: TGTGCCAGCAGCCGGAGGCCGGGACAGGGAAGCAATCAGCCCCAGCATTTT

size: NA
J: TRBJ2-1
V: TRBV10-2
D: NA
CDR3: CASSPGTHYNEQFF
DNA: TGCGCCAGCAGTCCCGGGACTCACTACAATGAGCAGTTCTTC

size: NA
J: TRBJ1-1
V: TRBV11-2
D: NA
CDR3: CASSLERNTEAFF
DNA: TGTGCCAGCAGCTTAGAGAGGAACACTGAAGCTTTCTTT

size: NA
J: TRBJ2-2
V: TRBV5-1
D: TRBD1
CDR3: CASRGQGTNTGELFF
DNA: TGCGCCAGCAGAGGACAGGGCACGAACACCGGGGAGCTGTTTTTT

size: many
J: TRBJ2-1
V: TRBV4-3
D: NA
CDR3: CASSPDLAGKYNEQFF
DNA: TGCGCCAGCAGCCCCGATCTGGCGGGGAAGTACAATGAGCAGTTCTTC

size: NA
J: TRBJ2-3
V: TRBV18
D: TRBD2
CDR3: CASSQLAASTDTQYF
DNA: TGTGCCAGCTCGCAGCTAGCGGCTAGCACAGATACGCAGTATTTT